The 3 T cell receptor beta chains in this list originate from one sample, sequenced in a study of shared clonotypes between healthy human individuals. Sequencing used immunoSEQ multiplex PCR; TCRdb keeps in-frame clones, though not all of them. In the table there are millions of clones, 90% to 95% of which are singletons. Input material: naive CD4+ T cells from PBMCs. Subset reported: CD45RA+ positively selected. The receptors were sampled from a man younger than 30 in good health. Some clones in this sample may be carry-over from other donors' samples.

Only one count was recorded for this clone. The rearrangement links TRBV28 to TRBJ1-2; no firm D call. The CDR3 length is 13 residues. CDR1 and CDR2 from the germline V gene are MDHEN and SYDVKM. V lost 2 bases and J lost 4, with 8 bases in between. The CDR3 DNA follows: TGTGCCAGCAGTTTAGGGGAGGCCTATGGCTACACCTTC. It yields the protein CASSLGEAYGYTF.

CDR3 sequence (DNA): TGTGCCTGGACGGGGGATGAAAAACTGTTTTTT. It is translated as CAWTGDEKLFF. The rearrangement uses TRBV30 and TRBJ1-4, with TRBD1 as a possible D gene (5 bases). V lost 4 bases, J lost 6 bases, and 6 bases lay in between. The CDR3 has 11 residues. Per the germline V gene, CDR1 is GTSNPN and CDR2 is SVGIG (reference sequence).

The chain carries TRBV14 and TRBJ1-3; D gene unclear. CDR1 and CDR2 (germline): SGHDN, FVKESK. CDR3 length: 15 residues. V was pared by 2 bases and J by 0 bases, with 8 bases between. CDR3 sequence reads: CASSQQQISGNTIYF. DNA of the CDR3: TGTGCCAGCAGCCAACAACAAATCTCTGGAAACACCATATATTTT.